Here is one TCR beta chain with its context. Its target is unknown. The assay was immunoSEQ multiplex PCR, and TCRdb's table has in-frame clones only and misses some. The sample has about 350,000 clones; approximately 84% are singletons. Germline-derived CDR1 and CDR2 are LGHNA and YSLEER. This CDR3 has 18 residues. The V end lost 0 bases, the J end lost 6 bases, and 20 bases lay between the germline ends. The data belong to a study of Ad26.COV2.S vaccination and SARS-CoV-2 variants. About the study: The vaccine Ad26.COV2.S was put into the muscle once, or twice with 56 days between.

The sample's treatment: roughly 18 received Ad26.COV2.S at low or high dose, single or two shots; about five received placebo; per-sample allocation not given. Vaccine and placebo recipients were sampled on day 63 after the first injection. Regarding the study as a whole: Vaccinees reportedly had broad spike-specific CD8+ and CD4+ T cell responses.

This sample comprised peripheral blood, obtained in a trial of Ad26.COV2.S vaccine versus placebo. The source is a person aged 18 to 59 who received the Ad26.COV2.S COVID-19 vaccine or a placebo. V is TRBV4-3 and J is TRBJ2-2; D is possibly TRBD1 or TRBD2 (5 bases each). The chain's CDR3 is CASSQDGFGTGLAGELFF. CDR3 coding DNA: TGCGCCAGCAGCCAAGATGGTTTCGGGACGGGGCTTGCCGGGGAGCTGTTTTTT.